A single sample is the source of the 2 T cell receptor beta chains below, sequenced in a study of shared clonotypes between healthy human individuals. Only in-frame clones appear in the TCRdb table, and some are missing; sequencing was by immunoSEQ multiplex PCR. Of approximately 720,000 clones in the sample, 55% to 75% were seen once. Sample: memory CD4+ T cells sorted from blood. As to subset: CD45RA-negative fraction. Every receptor here comes from a woman in her 30s in good health.

The genes are TRBV10-2 and TRBJ2-7; either TRBD1 or TRBD2 may fit D (5 bases each). Trimming removed 8 bases from V and 0 bases from J, with 11 bases in between. The CDR3 totals 13 residues. Germline CDR1 and CDR2: WSHSY and SAAADI. CDR3 protein: CASCRGDSYEQYF. The DNA of the CDR3 is TGCGCCAGCTGCCGGGGCGACTCCTACGAGCAGTACTTC.

The J gene is TRBJ1-4, the V gene TRBV2, with 10 bases matching TRBD1. V lost 6 bases, J lost 7 bases, and 5 bases stayed unmatched. Germline V gene sequence: CDR1 SNHLY, CDR2 FYNNEI. The CDR3 runs 14 residues. CDR3 in DNA: TGTGCCAGCAGCGGGACAGGGGTTGGTGAAAAACTGTTTTTT. This encodes CASSGTGVGEKLFF.